The TCR beta chain under discussion was sequenced for a study of cytomegalovirus exposure and HLA in healthy donors. Study summary: Clustering assigned roughly 81% of the roughly 370 genotyped donors to the Caucasian-associated ancestry cluster.

The primer mix had 60 Vbeta and 13 Jbeta primers. Clones were read by immunoSEQ multiplex PCR, and TCRdb kept only the in-frame ones, dropping some. The sample holds roughly 200,000 clones, approximately 86% seen once. Note on this clone: A junction boundary mismatches the germline segment, possibly from a read error.

The length of the CDR3 is 12 residues. CDR1 and CDR2 (germline): SSHAT, FNYEAQ (reference sequence). Sequencing used PBMCs. The chain combines TRBV7-7 with TRBJ2-7; possibly TRBD2 for D (6 bases). The sequence was obtained from a woman aged 25 to 39 in good health and CMV-seronegative. The CDR3 region is CASSLDGGEQYF. The CDR3, as DNA: TGTGCTAGCAGCTTAGACGGGGGCGAGCAGTACTTC.